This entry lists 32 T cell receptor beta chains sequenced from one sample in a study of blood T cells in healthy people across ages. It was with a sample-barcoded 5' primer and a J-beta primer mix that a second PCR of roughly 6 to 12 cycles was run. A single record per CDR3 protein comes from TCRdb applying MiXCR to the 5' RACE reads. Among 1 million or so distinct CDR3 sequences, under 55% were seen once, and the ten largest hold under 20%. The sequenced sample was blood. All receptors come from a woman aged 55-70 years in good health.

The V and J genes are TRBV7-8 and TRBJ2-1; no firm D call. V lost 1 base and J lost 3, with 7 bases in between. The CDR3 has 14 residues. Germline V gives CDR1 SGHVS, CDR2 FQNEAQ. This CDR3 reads CASSLVGIYNEQFF. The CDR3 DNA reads TGTGCCAGCAGCTTAGTAGGGATCTACAATGAGCAGTTCTTC. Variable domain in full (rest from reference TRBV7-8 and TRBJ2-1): GAGVSQSPRYKVAKRGQDVALRCDPISGHVSLFWYQQALGQGPEFLTYFQNEAQLDKSGLPSDRFFAERPEGSVSTLKIQRTQQEDSAVYLCASSLVGIYNEQFFGPGTRLTVL.

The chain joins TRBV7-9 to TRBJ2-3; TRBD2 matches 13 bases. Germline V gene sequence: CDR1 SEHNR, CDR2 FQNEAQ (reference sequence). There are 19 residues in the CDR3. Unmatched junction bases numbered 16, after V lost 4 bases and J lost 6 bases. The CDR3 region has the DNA TGTGCCAGCAGCTCAGGGACTAGCGGGACCATCCTAGGGGCCGATACGCAGTATTTT. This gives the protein CASSSGTSGTILGADTQYF.

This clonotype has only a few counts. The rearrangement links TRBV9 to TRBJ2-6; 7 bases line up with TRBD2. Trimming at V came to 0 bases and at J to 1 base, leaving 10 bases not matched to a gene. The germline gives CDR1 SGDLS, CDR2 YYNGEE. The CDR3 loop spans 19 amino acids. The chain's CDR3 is CASSVGEGGRTSGANVLTF. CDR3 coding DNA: TGTGCCAGCAGCGTAGGGGAAGGCGGGAGAACTTCTGGGGCCAACGTCCTGACTTTC.

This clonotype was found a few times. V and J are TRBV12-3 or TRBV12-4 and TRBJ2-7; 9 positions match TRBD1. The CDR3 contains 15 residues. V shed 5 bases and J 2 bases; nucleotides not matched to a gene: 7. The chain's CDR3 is CASSKLGTGPYEQYF. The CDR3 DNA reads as TGTGCCAGCAGTAAACTGGGGACAGGGCCCTACGAGCAGTACTTC.

CDR3 sequence (DNA): TGCAGCGTTGAATCTGGCAGGGGCACCTACGAGCAGTACTTC. It is translated as CSVESGRGTYEQYF. The rearrangement uses TRBV29-1 and TRBJ2-7; a weak D match, TRBD1 (6 bases). V was shortened by 2 bases and J by 2 bases, with 13 bases between the two germline ends. The length of the CDR3 is 14 residues. Germline V lookup: CDR1 SQVTM, CDR2 ANQGSEA.

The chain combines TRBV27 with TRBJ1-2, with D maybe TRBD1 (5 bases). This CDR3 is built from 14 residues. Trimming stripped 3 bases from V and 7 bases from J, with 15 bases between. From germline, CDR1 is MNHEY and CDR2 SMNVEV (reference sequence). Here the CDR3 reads CASSLGPGGAGYTF. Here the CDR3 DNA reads TGTGCCAGCAGTTTGGGGCCGGGGGGAGCTGGCTACACCTTC.

As DNA, the CDR3 is TGTGCCAGCAGTCCACTCACTATGGGGGTTTACGAGCAGTACTTC. Protein: CASSPLTMGVYEQYF. The genes are TRBV6-5 and TRBJ2-7; D may correspond to TRBD1 or TRBD2 (5 bases each). Between the trimmed V and J ends, which lost 5 bases and 4 bases, there was a span of 18 bases. Germline V gene sequence: CDR1 MNHEY, CDR2 SVGAGI. CDR3 length equals 15 residues.

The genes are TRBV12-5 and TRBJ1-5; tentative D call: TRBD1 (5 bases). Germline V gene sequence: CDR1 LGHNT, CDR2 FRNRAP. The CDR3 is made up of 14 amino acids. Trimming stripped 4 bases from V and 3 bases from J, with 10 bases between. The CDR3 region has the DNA TGTGCTAGTGGTTCAGGGATAGTCAATCAGCCCCAGCATTTT. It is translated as CASGSGIVNQPQHF.

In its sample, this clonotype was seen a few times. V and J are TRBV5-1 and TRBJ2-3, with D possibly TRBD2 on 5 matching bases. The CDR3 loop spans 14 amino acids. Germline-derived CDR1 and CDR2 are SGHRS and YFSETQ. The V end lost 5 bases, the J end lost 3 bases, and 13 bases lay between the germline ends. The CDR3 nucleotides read TGCGCCAGCAGTCACAGATCGGGGACAGATACGCAGTATTTT. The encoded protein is CASSHRSGTDTQYF.

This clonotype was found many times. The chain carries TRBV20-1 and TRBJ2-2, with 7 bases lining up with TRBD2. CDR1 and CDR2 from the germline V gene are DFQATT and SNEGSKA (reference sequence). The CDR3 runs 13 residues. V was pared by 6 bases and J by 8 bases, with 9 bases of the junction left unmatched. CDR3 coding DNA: TGCAGTGCGGTCGAGCTAGCGGTAGGGGAGCTGTTTTTT. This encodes CSAVELAVGELFF.

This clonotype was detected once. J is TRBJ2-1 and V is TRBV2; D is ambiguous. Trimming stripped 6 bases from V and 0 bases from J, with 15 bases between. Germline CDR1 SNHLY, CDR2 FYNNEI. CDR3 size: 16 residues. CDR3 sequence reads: CASSVTPPSSYNEQFF. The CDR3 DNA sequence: TGTGCCAGCAGCGTAACCCCTCCGAGCTCCTACAATGAGCAGTTCTTC.

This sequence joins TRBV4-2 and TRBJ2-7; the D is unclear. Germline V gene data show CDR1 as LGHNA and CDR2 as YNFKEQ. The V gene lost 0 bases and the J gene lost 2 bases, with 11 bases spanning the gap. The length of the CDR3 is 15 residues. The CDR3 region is CASSQDPLLPYEQYF. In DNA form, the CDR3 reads TGTGCCAGCAGCCAAGATCCCTTACTCCCCTACGAGCAGTACTTC.

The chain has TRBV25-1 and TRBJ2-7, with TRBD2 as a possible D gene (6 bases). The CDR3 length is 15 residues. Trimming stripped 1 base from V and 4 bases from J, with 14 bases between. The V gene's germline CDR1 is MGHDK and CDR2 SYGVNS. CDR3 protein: CASSESWQGGYEQYF. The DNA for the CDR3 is TGTGCCAGCAGTGAATCTTGGCAGGGAGGTTACGAGCAGTACTTC.

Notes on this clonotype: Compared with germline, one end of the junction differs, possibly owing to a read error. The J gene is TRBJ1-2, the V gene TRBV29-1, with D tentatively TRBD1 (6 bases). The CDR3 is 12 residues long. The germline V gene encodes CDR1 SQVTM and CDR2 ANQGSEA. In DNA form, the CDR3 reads TGCAGCGTTGTGGAGGGGGACTATCGCTACACCTTC. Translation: CSVVEGDYRYTF.

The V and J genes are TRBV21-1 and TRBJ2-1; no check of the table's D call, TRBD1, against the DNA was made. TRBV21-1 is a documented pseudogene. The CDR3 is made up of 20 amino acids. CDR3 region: CASSKMSRTSQLPNYNEQFF. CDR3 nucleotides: TGTGCCAGCAGCAAAATGTCCCGGACGTCTCAGCTCCCTAATTACAATGAGCAGTTCTTC.

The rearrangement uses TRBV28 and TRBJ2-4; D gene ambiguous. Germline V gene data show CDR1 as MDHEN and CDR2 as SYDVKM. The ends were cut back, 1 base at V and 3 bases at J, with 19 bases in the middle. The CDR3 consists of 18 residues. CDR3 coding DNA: TGTGCCAGCAGTTTATCTTTAAGCGTGATCGCCAGCAAAAACATTCAGTACTTC. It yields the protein CASSLSLSVIASKNIQYF.

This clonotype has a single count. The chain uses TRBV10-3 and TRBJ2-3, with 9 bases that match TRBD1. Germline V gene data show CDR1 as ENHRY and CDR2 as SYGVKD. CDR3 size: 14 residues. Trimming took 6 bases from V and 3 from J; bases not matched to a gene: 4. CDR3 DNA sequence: TGTGCCATCAGGCCGGGACAGGGTACAGATACGCAGTATTTT. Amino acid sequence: CAIRPGQGTDTQYF.

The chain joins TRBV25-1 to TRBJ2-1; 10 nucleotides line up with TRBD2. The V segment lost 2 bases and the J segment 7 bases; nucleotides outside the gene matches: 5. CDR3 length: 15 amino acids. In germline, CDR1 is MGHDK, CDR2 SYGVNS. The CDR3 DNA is TGTGCCAGCAGTGAACTGGGACTAGCGTCAAATGAGCAGTTCTTC. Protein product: CASSELGLASNEQFF.

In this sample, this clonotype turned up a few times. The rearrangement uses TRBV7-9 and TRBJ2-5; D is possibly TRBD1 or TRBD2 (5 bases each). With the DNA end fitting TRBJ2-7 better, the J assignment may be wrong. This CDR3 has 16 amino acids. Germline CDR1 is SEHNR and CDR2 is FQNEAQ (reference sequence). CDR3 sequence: CASSLARRQAGHEQYF. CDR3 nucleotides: TGTGCCAGCAGCTTAGCGCGGAGGCAGGCAGGGCACGAGCAGTACTTC.

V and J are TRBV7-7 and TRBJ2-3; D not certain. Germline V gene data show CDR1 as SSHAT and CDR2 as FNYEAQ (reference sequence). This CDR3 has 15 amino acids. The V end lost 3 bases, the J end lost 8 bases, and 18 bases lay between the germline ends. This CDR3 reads CASSLGPATSGTQYF. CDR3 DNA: TGTGCCAGCAGCTTGGGCCCCGCAACCTCTGGTACGCAGTATTTT.

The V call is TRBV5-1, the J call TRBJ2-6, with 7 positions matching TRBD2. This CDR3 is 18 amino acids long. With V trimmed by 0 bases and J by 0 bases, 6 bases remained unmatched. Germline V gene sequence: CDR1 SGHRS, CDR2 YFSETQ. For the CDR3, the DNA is TGCGCCAGCAGCTTGGATCCGGGAGGTAGCTCTGGGGCCAACGTCCTGACTTTC. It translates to CASSLDPGGSSGANVLTF.

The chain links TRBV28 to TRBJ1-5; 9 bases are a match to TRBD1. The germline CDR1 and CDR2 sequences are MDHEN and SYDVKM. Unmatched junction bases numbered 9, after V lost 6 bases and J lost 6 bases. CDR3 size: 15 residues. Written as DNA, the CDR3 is TGTGCCAGCAGGCCCCCCGGGACAGGGAGTCAGCCCCAGCATTTT. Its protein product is CASRPPGTGSQPQHF.

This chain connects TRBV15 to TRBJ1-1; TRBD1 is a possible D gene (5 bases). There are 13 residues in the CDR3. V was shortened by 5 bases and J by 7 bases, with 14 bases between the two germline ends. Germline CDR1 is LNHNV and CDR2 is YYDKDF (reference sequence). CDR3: CATSPGAGDEAFF. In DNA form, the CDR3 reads TGTGCCACCAGCCCCGGGGCTGGGGATGAAGCTTTCTTT.

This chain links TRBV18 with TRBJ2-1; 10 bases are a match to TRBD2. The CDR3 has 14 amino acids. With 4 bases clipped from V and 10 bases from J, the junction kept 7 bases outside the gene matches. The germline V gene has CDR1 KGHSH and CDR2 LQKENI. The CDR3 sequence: CASSQGLASTEQFF. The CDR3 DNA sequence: TGTGCCAGCTCACAGGGACTAGCGAGTACGGAGCAGTTCTTC.

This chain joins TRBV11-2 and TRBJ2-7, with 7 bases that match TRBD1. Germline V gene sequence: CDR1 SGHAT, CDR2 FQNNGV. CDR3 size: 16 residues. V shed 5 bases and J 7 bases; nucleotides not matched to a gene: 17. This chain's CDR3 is CASSPTGERWCNEQYF. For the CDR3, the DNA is TGTGCCAGCAGCCCAACAGGGGAGAGATGGTGCAATGAGCAGTACTTC.

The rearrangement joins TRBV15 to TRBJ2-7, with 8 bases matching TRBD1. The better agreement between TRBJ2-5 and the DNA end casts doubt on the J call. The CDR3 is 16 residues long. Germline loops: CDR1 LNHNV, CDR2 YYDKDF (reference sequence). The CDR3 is CATSPLPQGAEETQYF. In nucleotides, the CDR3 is TGTGCCACCAGCCCCCTACCCCAGGGGGCTGAGGAGACCCAGTACTTC.

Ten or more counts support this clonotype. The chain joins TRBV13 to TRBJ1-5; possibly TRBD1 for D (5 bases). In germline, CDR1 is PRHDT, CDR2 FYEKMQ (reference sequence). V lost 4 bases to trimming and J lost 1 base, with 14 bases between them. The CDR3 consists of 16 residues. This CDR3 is CASSSRDLGSNQPQHF. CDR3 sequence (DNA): TGTGCCAGCAGCTCCCGGGACTTAGGAAGCAATCAGCCCCAGCATTTT. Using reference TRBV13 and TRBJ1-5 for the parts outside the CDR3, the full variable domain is AAGVIQSPRHLIKEKRETATLKCYPIPRHDTVYWYQQGPGQDPQFLISFYEKMQSDKGSIPDRFSAQQFSDYHSELNMSSLELGDSALYFCASSSRDLGSNQPQHFGDGTRLSIL.

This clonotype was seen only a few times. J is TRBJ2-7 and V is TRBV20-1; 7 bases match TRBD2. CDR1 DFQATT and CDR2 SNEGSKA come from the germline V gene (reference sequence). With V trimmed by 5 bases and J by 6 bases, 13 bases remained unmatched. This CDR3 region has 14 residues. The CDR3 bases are TGCAGTGCTGCCAGTCTAGCGGTCGGGGGCGAGCAGTACTTC. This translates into CSAASLAVGGEQYF.

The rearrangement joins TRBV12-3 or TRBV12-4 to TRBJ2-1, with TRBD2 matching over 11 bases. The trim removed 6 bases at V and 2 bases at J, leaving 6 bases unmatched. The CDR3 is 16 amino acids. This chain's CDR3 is CASSRGTSGTYNEQFF. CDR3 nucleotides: TGTGCCAGCAGCCGGGGGACTAGCGGAACCTACAATGAGCAGTTCTTC.

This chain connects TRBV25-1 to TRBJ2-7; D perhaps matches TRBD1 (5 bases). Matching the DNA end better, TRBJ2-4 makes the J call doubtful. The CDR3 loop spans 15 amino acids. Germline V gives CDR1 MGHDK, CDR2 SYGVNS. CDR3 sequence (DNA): TGTGCCAGCAGTGAATCGATAGGACACCGAAACATTCAGTACTTC. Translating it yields CASSESIGHRNIQYF.

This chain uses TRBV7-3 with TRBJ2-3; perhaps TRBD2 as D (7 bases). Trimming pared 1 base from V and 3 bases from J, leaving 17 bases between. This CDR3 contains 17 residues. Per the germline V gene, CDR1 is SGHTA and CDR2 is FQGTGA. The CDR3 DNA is TGTGCCAGCAGCTTAAATGCGGGGGCCAGCAGGACAGATACGCAGTATTTT. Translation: CASSLNAGASRTDTQYF.

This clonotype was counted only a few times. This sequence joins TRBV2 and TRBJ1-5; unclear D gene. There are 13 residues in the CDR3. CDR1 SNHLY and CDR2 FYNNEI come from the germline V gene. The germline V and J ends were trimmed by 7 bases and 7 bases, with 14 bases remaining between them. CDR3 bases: TGTGCCAGCACAGGAGGGAACGGGCAGCCCCAGCATTTT. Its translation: CASTGGNGQPQHF.